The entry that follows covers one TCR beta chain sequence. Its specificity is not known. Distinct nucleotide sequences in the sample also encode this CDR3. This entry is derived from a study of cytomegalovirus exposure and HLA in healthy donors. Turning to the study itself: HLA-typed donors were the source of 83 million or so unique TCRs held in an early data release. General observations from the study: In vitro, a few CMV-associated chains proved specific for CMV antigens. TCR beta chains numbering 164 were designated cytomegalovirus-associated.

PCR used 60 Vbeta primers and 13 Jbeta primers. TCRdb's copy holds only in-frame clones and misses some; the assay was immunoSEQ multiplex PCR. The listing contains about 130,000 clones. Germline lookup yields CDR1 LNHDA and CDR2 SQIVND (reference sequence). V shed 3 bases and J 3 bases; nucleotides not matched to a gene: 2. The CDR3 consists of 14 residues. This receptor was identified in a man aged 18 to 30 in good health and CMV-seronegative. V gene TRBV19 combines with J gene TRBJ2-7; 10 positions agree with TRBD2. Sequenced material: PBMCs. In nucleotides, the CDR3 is TGTGCCAGTAGTATGTCTAGCGGGAGCTACGAGCAGTACTTC. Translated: CASSMSSGSYEQYF.